These 14 T cell receptor beta chains originate from one sample sequenced in a study of T cell changes during pregnancy in multiple sclerosis. Profiling relied on immunoSEQ multiplex PCR, and the TCRdb table lists in-frame clones only, not all of them. The table lists tens of thousands of clones, around 90% of them singletons, with about 5.1% in the top ten. The specimen was peripheral blood, collected after pregnancy. The origin of the receptors is a female donor in good health, enrolled as a control in a pregnancy study.

The chain recombines TRBV7-7 with TRBJ1-1, with D unresolved. The CDR3 has 13 amino acids. Per the germline V gene, CDR1 is SSHAT and CDR2 is FNYEAQ (reference sequence). V dropped 1 base and J dropped 2 bases, with 5 bases sitting between them. CDR3 DNA: TGTGCCAGCAGCTTAGGGAGAAACACTGAAGCTTTCTTT. Its translation: CASSLGRNTEAFF.

The genes are TRBV9 and TRBJ2-3; a possible D gene is TRBD2 (5 bases). V lost 2 bases, J lost 8 bases, and 9 bases lay in between. The CDR3 sequence is 12 residues long. Looked up from germline, CDR1 is SGDLS and CDR2 is YYNGEE. CDR3 sequence: CASSVGRGTQYF. In DNA, the CDR3 is TGTGCCAGCAGCGTTGGACGGGGTACGCAGTATTTT.

The DNA of the CDR3 is TGTGCCAGCAGCCCCACAGGGGGAAGGGACGAGCAGTACTTC. Translated, it gives CASSPTGGRDEQYF. The chain recombines TRBV4-2 with TRBJ2-7; 8 nucleotides line up with TRBD1. Germline V gene sequence: CDR1 LGHNA, CDR2 YNFKEQ. The CDR3 consists of 14 residues. V shed 4 bases and J 5 bases; nucleotides not matched to a gene: 7.

The chain couples TRBV6-1 to TRBJ2-7; 7 nucleotides align to TRBD1. The CDR3 spans 16 residues. Per germline, CDR1 MNHNS and CDR2 SASEGT. V shed 3 bases and J 3 bases; nucleotides not matched to a gene: 11. The DNA for the CDR3 is TGTGCCAGCAGTGAGGGTATTGGGGACAGCGGCTACGAGCAGTACTTC. It translates to CASSEGIGDSGYEQYF.

This clone was seen a single time. The genes are TRBV27 and TRBJ1-2, with D possibly matching TRBD1 (6 bases). The germline gives CDR1 MNHEY, CDR2 SMNVEV (reference sequence). CDR3 length: 13 amino acids. Trimming took 0 bases from V and 10 from J, leaving 12 bases between them. CDR3 coding DNA: TGTGCCAGCAGTTTATCTAGGGGGTACAACTACACCTTC. It is translated as CASSLSRGYNYTF.

The rearrangement joins TRBV6-1 to TRBJ2-5; 8 bases are shared with TRBD2. Germline V gene lookup returns CDR1 MNHNS and CDR2 SASEGT. The CDR3 has 16 amino acids. V lost 4 bases, J lost 4 bases, and 11 bases stayed unmatched. Here the CDR3 DNA reads TGTGCCAGCAGTGTACTTCCCGGGGGGGCCCGAGAGACCCAGTACTTC. Translating it yields CASSVLPGGARETQYF.

V gene TRBV5-4 combines with J gene TRBJ1-6; 7 bases align to TRBD1. The CDR3 is made up of 16 amino acids. The V segment lost 0 bases and the J segment 4 bases; nucleotides outside the gene matches: 4. Germline CDR1 reads SGHNT; CDR2 reads YYREEE (reference sequence). CDR3 in amino acids: CASSLAGGLYNSPLHF. CDR3 coding DNA: TGTGCCAGCAGCTTGGCAGGGGGGCTTTATAATTCACCCCTCCACTTT. The whole variable domain, filled in from reference TRBV5-4 and TRBJ1-6, reads ETGVTQSPTHLIKTRGQQVTLRCSSQSGHNTVSWYQQALGQGPQFIFQYYREEENGRGNFPPRFSGLQFPNYSSELNVNALELDDSALYLCASSLAGGLYNSPLHFGNGTRLTVT.

The V and J genes are TRBV7-9 and TRBJ1-1; 7 bases line up with TRBD1. Unmatched junction bases numbered 6, after V lost 4 bases and J lost 4 bases. Germline lookup yields CDR1 SEHNR and CDR2 FQNEAQ (reference sequence). The CDR3 is made up of 14 amino acids. DNA of the CDR3: TGTGCCAGCAGCTCAGGACAGGAGCCCACTGAAGCTTTCTTT. Its translation is CASSSGQEPTEAFF. The entire variable domain, with the rest obtained from reference TRBV7-9 and TRBJ1-1, is as follows: DTGVSQNPRHKITKRGQNVTFRCDPISEHNRLYWYRQTLGQGPEFLTYFQNEAQLEKSRLLSDRFSAERPKGSFSTLEIQRTEQGDSAMYLCASSSGQEPTEAFFGQGTRLTVV.

This sequence joins TRBV25-1 and TRBJ2-7; possibly TRBD1 for D (6 bases). This CDR3 has 12 residues. The V and J ends lost 8 bases and 2 bases respectively, with 10 bases between them. Germline CDR1 and CDR2: MGHDK and SYGVNS. CDR3 loop: CASVGHPYEQYF. CDR3 sequence (DNA): TGTGCCAGCGTGGGACACCCCTACGAGCAGTACTTC.

This chain links TRBV5-6 with TRBJ2-7, with TRBD1 matching 7 bases. Germline V gives CDR1 SGHDT, CDR2 YYEEEE. Trimming cost V 4 bases and J 5 bases; bases outside gene matches: 12. The CDR3 is made up of 15 amino acids. The CDR3 loop is CASSIPGQRRDEQYF. The CDR3 nucleotides are TGTGCCAGCAGCATACCGGGACAGAGAAGGGACGAGCAGTACTTC. Full variable domain (remainder filled in from reference TRBV5-6 and TRBJ2-7): DAGVTQSPTHLIKTRGQQVTLRCSPKSGHDTVSWYQQALGQGPQFIFQYYEEEERQRGNFPDRFSGHQFPNYSSELNVNALLLGDSALYLCASSIPGQRRDEQYFGPGTRLTVT.

CDR3 loop: CASSVEAANTDTQYF. CDR3 DNA sequence: TGTGCCAGCAGCGTAGAAGCGGCGAACACAGATACGCAGTATTTT. This sequence joins TRBV9 and TRBJ2-3; perhaps TRBD2 as D (5 bases). The germline gives CDR1 SGDLS, CDR2 YYNGEE. V lost 0 bases, J lost 2 bases, and 10 bases lay in between. This CDR3 is 15 amino acids long.

The V and J genes are TRBV2 and TRBJ1-1; possibly TRBD1 for D (5 bases). The CDR3 is 15 amino acids. V lost 6 bases to trimming and J lost 1 base, with 15 bases between them. CDR1 is SNHLY and CDR2 is FYNNEI in the germline V gene. As DNA, the CDR3 is TGTGCCAGCAGGAGACTGGTTGGGGCGAACACTGAAGCTTTCTTT. Protein product: CASRRLVGANTEAFF.

This sequence joins TRBV5-1 and TRBJ2-6, with TRBD1 identical over 8 bases. The CDR3 runs 21 residues. Per germline, CDR1 SGHRS and CDR2 YFSETQ. V shed 1 base, J shed 1 base, and the junction held 16 bases outside the gene matches. Written as DNA, the CDR3 is TGCGCCAGCAGCTTGTATTCTCTGTCGGACAGGGTCTCTTCTGGGGCCAACGTCCTGACTTTC. This sequence encodes CASSLYSLSDRVSSGANVLTF. Full variable domain (outside the CDR3, taken from reference TRBV5-1 and TRBJ2-6): KAGVTQTPRYLIKTRGQQVTLSCSPISGHRSVSWYQQTPGQGLQFLFEYFSETQRNKGNFPGRFSGRQFSNSRSEMNVSTLELGDSALYLCASSLYSLSDRVSSGANVLTFGAGSRLTVL.

The chain couples TRBV27 to TRBJ2-1, with 11 nucleotides matching TRBD2. From germline, CDR1 is MNHEY and CDR2 SMNVEV (reference sequence). V lost 4 bases and J lost 6; bases outside the gene matches: 8. This CDR3 has 16 residues. CDR3 protein: CASSSPLAGVPNEQFF. The CDR3 coding sequence is TGTGCCAGCAGTTCCCCACTAGCGGGAGTCCCCAATGAGCAGTTCTTC.